Listed below are T cell receptor beta chains from one sample, sequenced in a study of identical twins. TCRdb passed the 5' RACE reads through MiXCR, listing each CDR3 protein once. The sample shows 1.5 million or so distinct CDR3 sequences, about 31% of them seen only once. Sample: cord blood. Source of these receptors: a newborn girl in good health. Each CDR3 is given with its conserved first and last residue. A D gene is named only where the DNA matches it firmly. Clone size is not always given. Where it is, it says once, few, many or a class for expanded clones.

len	j_gene	abundance	d_gene	v_gene	CDR3nt	CDR3aa
16	TRBJ2-7	few	TRBD2	TRBV5-1	TGCGCCAGCAGCTTGCCTAGCGGGGGGGCAGCGAATGAGCAGTACTTC	CASSLPSGGAANEQYF
15	TRBJ1-1	few	-	TRBV27	TGTGCCAGCAGTTTATGGTCGGGGGGAAGGACTGAAGCTTTCTTT	CASSLWSGGRTEAFF
16	TRBJ2-7	-	-	TRBV24-1	TGTGCCACCAGTGAACCTCTAGCGGGACAGGACCACGAGCAGTACTTC	CATSEPLAGQDHEQYF
13	TRBJ1-2	-	-	TRBV2	TGTGCCAGCAGGGCAGATGCCAGTAATGGCTACACCTTC	CASRADASNGYTF
14	TRBJ1-2	few	TRBD1	TRBV6-1	TGTGCCAGCAACTTTCGGGACAGGGGGCTAGGCTACACCTTC	CASNFRDRGLGYTF
14	TRBJ2-3	many	-	TRBV7-9	TGTGCCAGCAGCTTAAATTCAGGCACAGATACGCAGTATTTT	CASSLNSGTDTQYF
12	TRBJ2-7	many	TRBD1	TRBV28	TGTGCCAGCGGGACAGGGGTACACGAGCAGTACTTC	CASGTGVHEQYF
15	TRBJ2-7	-	TRBD1	TRBV20-1	TGCAGTGCTAGAGACGACAGGGGTGGCTCCTACGAGCAGTACTTC	CSARDDRGGSYEQYF
17	TRBJ2-7	once	-	TRBV11-2	TGTGCCAGCAGCTTACCTGATGTAGCGGCGACCTACAATGAGCAGTACTTC	CASSLPDVAATYNEQYF
12	TRBJ2-5	-	TRBD2	TRBV4-2	TGTGCCAGCAGCCGCGAGCGGGGTGAGCAGTACTTC	CASSRERGEQYF
15	TRBJ2-1	-	TRBD1	TRBV7-9	TGTGCCAGCAGCTTAGCGTCTTCTACAGGGGTCGAGCAGTTCTTC	CASSLASSTGVEQFF
14	TRBJ1-4	few	-	TRBV7-2	TGTGCCAGCAGCCGGACAGCCCCCTATGAAAAACTGTTTTTT	CASSRTAPYEKLFF
12	TRBJ1-1	-	-	TRBV5-6	TGTGCCAGCAGCCAACAGGGAATTAGAGCTTTCTTT	CASSQQGIRAFF
17	TRBJ2-2	few	-	TRBV27	TGTGCCAGCAGTTTCCTTCACAGTTTAGCGAACACCGGGGAGCTGTTTTTT	CASSFLHSLANTGELFF
12	TRBJ1-2	-	-	TRBV24-1	TGTGCCACCAGTGCAGGCCAGCGAGACTACACCTTC	CATSAGQRDYTF
15	TRBJ2-1	-	-	TRBV6-6	TGTGCCAGCAGCTCTAGCAGCGGACCCGTCGGCGAGCAGTTCTTC	CASSSSSGPVGEQFF
13	TRBJ2-5	many	-	TRBV29-1	TGCAGCGTTGAAGGGGGGACGCAAGAGACCCAGTACTTC	CSVEGGTQETQYF
15	TRBJ2-1	-	TRBD2	TRBV11-3	TGTGCCAGCAGCTTGGCGGGAGCCTTCTACAATGAGCAGTTCTTC	CASSLAGAFYNEQFF
15	TRBJ1-5	few	TRBD1	TRBV4-2	TGTGCCAGCAGCCAAGAGGGACAGGCTGATCAGCCCCAGCATTTT	CASSQEGQADQPQHF
15	TRBJ2-1	few	TRBD2	TRBV20-1	TGCAGTGCTAGAGACCTAGCGGAGACCTACAATGAGCAGTTCTTC	CSARDLAETYNEQFF
17	TRBJ2-7	few	TRBD2	TRBV4-1	TGCGCCAGCAGCCAAGTCCTCGGGACTAGGAGATCCTACGAGCAGTACTTC	CASSQVLGTRRSYEQYF
16	TRBJ2-2	once	TRBD2	TRBV4-1	TGCGCCAGCAGACAACTAGCGGGGGGGAACACCGGGGAGCTGTTTTTT	CASRQLAGGNTGELFF
12	TRBJ1-2	few	-	TRBV30	TGTGCCTCCGGCAGCTCGAACTATGGCTACACCTTC	CASGSSNYGYTF
13	TRBJ1-5	-	TRBD1	TRBV10-3	TGTGCCATCGGAGGGACAGGGAATCAGCCCCAGCATTTT	CAIGGTGNQPQHF
14	TRBJ2-3	few	TRBD2	TRBV10-3	TGTGCCATCGGGATAGCGGGGGGCACAGATACGCAGTATTTT	CAIGIAGGTDTQYF
15	TRBJ1-2	few	TRBD1	TRBV6-2/TRBV6-3	TGTGCCAGCAGCCCGATGGGACAGCTCCAATATGGCTACACCTTC	CASSPMGQLQYGYTF
16	TRBJ2-4	-	-	TRBV15	TGTGCCACCAGCAGACCCGACAGTGTCGCCAAAAACATTCAGTACTTC	CATSRPDSVAKNIQYF
17	TRBJ2-3	-	TRBD2	TRBV7-9	TGTGCCAGCAGCTTAGAACTAGCGGGGGCCCACACAGATACGCAGTATTTT	CASSLELAGAHTDTQYF
14	TRBJ2-7	few	TRBD2	TRBV20-1	TGCAGTGCTACACTAGCGCGAAGCTCCTACGAGCAGTACTTC	CSATLARSSYEQYF
17	TRBJ2-7	-	TRBD2	TRBV11-2	TGTGCCAGCAGCTTAGGAGGGTCGGGACTAGTCCCCTACGAGCAGTACTTC	CASSLGGSGLVPYEQYF
16	TRBJ2-3	few	-	TRBV18	TGTGCCAGCTCACCAGGGGGCACACCTACCACAGATACGCAGTATTTT	CASSPGGTPTTDTQYF
20	TRBJ1-6	-	-	TRBV6-1	TGTGCCAGCAGTGGATTGGCCCACCTTACAGGCAGCTCCTATAATTCACCCCTCCACTTT	CASSGLAHLTGSSYNSPLHF
14	TRBJ1-4	-	-	TRBV27	TGTGCCAGCAGTGACGACATAACTAATGAAAAACTGTTTTTT	CASSDDITNEKLFF
16	TRBJ2-2	-	-	TRBV3-1	TGTGCCAGCAGCCAAGATATTAGTAGTCGCACCGGGGAGCTGTTTTTT	CASSQDISSRTGELFF
19	TRBJ2-7	-	TRBD2	TRBV7-2	TGTGACAGCAGCTTAGTTGCGGGAGGCCCTATAAGGAGCTCCTACGAGCAGTACTTC	CDSSLVAGGPIRSSYEQYF
15	TRBJ2-7	-	-	TRBV20-1	TGCAGTGCTAGAGTGGGCGAGACTCCCTCATACGAGCAGTACTTC	CSARVGETPSYEQYF
16	TRBJ2-7	once	TRBD2	TRBV6-2/TRBV6-3	TGTGCCAGCAGTTACTATCTAGGGACTAAAATCTACGAGCAGTACTTC	CASSYYLGTKIYEQYF
17	TRBJ1-1	-	-	TRBV15	TGTGCCACCAGCAGAGAACCCATCAGGGGAACTAACACTGAAGCTTTCTTT	CATSREPIRGTNTEAFF
14	TRBJ2-3	-	-	TRBV27	TGTGCCAGCAGGTTTAGCCTGCCCACAGATACGCAGTATTTT	CASRFSLPTDTQYF
14	TRBJ1-2	few	-	TRBV20-1	TGCAGTGCACAGGACGGTGGGAGTAACTATGGCTACACCTTC	CSAQDGGSNYGYTF
14	TRBJ2-7	-	-	TRBV20-1	TGCAGTGCGGAAGAAGGAGGGCCGACCTACGAGCAGTACTTC	CSAEEGGPTYEQYF
14	TRBJ1-4	few	TRBD1	TRBV20-1	TGCAGTGCTAATGGACAGGGCTTTAATGAAAAACTGTTTTTT	CSANGQGFNEKLFF
16	TRBJ1-5	-	-	TRBV27	TGTGCCAGCAGTTCCCGGGACACTCTTAGCAATCAGCCCCAGCATTTT	CASSSRDTLSNQPQHF
16	TRBJ2-2	-	-	TRBV27	TGTGCCAGCAGTTTATGGTCCGGTGTGAACACCGGGGAGCTGTTTTTT	CASSLWSGVNTGELFF
17	TRBJ2-1	-	TRBD2	TRBV3-1	TGTGCCAGCAGCCAAGGGGGGTGGCGGGAGGTAAGGAATGAGCAGTTCTTC	CASSQGGWREVRNEQFF
13	TRBJ1-6	-	-	TRBV6-1	TGTGCCAGCAGTGAAGGGCAGGTCAGACCCCCCCACTTT	CASSEGQVRPPHF